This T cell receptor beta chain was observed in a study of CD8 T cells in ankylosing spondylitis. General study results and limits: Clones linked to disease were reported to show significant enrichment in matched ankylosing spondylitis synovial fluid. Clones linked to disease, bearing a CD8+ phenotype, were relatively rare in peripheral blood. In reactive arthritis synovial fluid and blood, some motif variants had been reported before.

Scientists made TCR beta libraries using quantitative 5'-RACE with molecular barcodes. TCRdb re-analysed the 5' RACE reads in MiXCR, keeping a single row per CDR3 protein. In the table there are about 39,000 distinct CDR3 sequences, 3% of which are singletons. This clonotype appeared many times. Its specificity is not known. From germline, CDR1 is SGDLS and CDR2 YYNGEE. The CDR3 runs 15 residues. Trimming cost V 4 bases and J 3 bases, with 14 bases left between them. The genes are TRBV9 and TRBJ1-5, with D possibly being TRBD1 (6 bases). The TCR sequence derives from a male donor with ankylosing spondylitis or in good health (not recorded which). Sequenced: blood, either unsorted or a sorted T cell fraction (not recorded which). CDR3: CASSPGRTDNQPQHF. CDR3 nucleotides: TGTGCCAGCAGCCCCGGACGGACAGACAATCAGCCCCAGCATTTT.